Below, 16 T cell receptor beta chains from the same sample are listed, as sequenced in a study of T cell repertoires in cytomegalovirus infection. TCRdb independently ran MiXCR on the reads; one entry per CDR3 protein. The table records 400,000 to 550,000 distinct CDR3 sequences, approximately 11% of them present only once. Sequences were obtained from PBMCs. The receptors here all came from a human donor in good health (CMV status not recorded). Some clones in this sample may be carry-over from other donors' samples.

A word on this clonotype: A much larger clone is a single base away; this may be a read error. The CDR3 nucleotides read TGTGCCAGCAGTTTAATGAGGGTCCACGAGACCCAGTACTTC. Protein sequence: CASSLMRVHETQYF. J is TRBJ2-5 and V is TRBV12-3 or TRBV12-4, with a weak D call TRBD2 (5 bases). The CDR3 has 14 residues. Deletions cut 2 bases from V and 5 bases from J, with 12 bases between.

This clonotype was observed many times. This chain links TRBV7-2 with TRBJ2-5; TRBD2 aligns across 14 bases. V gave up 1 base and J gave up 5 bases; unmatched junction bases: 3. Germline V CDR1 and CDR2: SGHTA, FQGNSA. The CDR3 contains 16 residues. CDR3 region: CASSLVGLAGEETQYF. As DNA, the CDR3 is TGTGCCAGCAGCTTAGTGGGACTAGCGGGAGAGGAGACCCAGTACTTC.

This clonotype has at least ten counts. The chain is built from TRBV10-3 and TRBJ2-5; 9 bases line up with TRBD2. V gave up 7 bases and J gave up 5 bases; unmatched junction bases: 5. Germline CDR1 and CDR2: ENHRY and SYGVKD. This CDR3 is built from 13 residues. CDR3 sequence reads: CAINGGGAETQYF. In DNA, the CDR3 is TGTGCCATCAACGGCGGGGGGGCTGAGACCCAGTACTTC.

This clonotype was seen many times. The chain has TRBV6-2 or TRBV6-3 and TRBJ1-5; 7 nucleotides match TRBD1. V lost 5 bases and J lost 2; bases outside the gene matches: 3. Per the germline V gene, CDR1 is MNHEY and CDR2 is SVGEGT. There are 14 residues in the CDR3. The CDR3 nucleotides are TGTGCCAGCAGTACAGGGGTCCGCAATCAGCCCCAGCATTTT. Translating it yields CASSTGVRNQPQHF.

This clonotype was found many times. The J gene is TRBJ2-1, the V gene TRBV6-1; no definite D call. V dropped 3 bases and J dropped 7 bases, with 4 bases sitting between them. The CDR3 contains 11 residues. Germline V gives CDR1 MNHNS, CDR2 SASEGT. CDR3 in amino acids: CASSDRNEQFF. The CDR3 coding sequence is TGTGCCAGCAGTGACCGGAATGAGCAGTTCTTC.

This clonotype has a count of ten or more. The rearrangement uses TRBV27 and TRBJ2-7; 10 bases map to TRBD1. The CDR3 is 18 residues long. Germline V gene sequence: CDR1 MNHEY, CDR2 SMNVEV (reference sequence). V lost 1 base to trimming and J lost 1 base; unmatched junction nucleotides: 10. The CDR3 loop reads CASSLWAPGQGSSYEQYF. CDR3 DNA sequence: TGTGCCAGCAGTTTATGGGCCCCGGGACAGGGGTCATCCTACGAGCAGTACTTC.

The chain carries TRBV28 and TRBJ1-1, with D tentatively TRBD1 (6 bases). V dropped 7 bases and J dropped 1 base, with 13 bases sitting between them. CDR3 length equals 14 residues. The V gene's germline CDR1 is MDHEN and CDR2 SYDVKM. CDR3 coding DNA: TGTGCCAGCACTCCGGGACATGGGAACACTGAAGCTTTCTTT. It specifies CASTPGHGNTEAFF. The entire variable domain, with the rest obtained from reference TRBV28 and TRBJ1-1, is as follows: DVKVTQSSRYLVKRTGEKVFLECVQDMDHENMFWYRQDPGLGLRLIYFSYDVKMKEKGDIPEGYSVSREKKERFSLILESASTNQTSMYLCASTPGHGNTEAFFGQGTRLTVV.

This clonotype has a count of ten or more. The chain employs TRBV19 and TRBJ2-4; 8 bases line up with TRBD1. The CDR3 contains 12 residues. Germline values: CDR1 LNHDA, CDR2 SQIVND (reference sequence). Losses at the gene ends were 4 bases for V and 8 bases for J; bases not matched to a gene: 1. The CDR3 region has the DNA TGTGCCAGTAGTACGACAGGGGACATTCAGTACTTC. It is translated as CASSTTGDIQYF.

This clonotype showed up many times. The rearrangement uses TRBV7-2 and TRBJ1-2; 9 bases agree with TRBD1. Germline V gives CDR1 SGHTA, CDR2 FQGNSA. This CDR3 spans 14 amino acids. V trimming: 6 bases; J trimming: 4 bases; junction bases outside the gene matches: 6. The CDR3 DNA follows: TGTGCCAGCAGTAAACGGGACAGGGTCTATGGCTACACCTTC. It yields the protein CASSKRDRVYGYTF. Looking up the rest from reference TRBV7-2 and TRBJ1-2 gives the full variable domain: GAGVSQSPSNKVTEKGKDVELRCDPISGHTALYWYRQSLGQGLEFLIYFQGNSAPDKSGLPSDRFSAERTGGSVSTLTIQRTQQEDSAVYLCASSKRDRVYGYTFGSGTRLTVV.

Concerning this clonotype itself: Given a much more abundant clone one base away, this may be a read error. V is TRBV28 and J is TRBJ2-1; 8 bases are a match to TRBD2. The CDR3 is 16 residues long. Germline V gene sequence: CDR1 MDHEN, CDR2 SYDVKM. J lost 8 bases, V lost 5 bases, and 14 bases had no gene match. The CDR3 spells CASSPIGGGWSYEQFF. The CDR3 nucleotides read TGTGCCAGCAGTCCCATAGGCGGGGGGTGGTCATATGAGCAGTTCTTC.

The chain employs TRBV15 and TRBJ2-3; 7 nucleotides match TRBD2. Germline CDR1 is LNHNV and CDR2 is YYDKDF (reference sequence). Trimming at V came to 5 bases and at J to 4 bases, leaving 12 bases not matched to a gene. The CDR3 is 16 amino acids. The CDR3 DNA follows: TGTGCCACCAGCTCTGTCGGCGGGAGTCGGTCAGATACGCAGTATTTT. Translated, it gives CATSSVGGSRSDTQYF.

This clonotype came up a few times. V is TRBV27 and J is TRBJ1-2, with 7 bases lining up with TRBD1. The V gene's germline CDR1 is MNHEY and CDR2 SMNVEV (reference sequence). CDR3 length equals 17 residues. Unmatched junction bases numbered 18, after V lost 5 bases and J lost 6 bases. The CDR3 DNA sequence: TGTGCCAGCAGTCCCAGCGGCAATCTCAGGGGGGACAATGGCTACACCTTC. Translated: CASSPSGNLRGDNGYTF.

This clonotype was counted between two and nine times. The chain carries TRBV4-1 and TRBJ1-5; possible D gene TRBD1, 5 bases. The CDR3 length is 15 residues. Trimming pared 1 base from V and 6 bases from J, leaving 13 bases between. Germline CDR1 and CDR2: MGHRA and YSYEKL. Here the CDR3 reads CASSQATGGGQPQHF. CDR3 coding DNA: TGCGCCAGCAGCCAAGCAACCGGGGGTGGTCAGCCCCAGCATTTT.

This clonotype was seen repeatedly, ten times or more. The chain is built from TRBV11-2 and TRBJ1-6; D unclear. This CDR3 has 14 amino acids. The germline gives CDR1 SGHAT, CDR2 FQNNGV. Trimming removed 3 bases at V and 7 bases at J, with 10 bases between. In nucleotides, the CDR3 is TGTGCCAGCAGCTTCTGGAGTGGAAATTCACCCCTCCACTTT. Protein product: CASSFWSGNSPLHF.

The chain's CDR3 is CSARDLGLADEQFF. DNA of the CDR3: TGCAGTGCTAGAGACCTTGGACTAGCGGATGAGCAGTTCTTC. J is TRBJ2-1 and V is TRBV20-1, with 10 positions matching TRBD2. Unmatched junction bases numbered 4, after V lost 0 bases and J lost 8 bases. Germline lookup yields CDR1 DFQATT and CDR2 SNEGSKA (reference sequence). The CDR3 runs 14 residues.

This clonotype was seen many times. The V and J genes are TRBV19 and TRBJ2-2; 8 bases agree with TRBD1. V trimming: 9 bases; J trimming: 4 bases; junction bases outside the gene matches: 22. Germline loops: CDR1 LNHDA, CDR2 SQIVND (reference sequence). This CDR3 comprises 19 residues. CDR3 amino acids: CASRLWARTGMAITGELFF. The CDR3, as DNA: TGTGCCAGCCGTTTATGGGCCCGGACAGGGATGGCTATCACCGGGGAGCTGTTTTTT. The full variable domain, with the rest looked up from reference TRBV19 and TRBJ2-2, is DGGITQSPKYLFRKEGQNVTLSCEQNLNHDAMYWYRQDPGQGLRLIYYSQIVNDFQKGDIAEGYSVSREKKESFPLTVTSAQKNPTAFYLCASRLWARTGMAITGELFFGEGSRLTVL.